Listed here are 5 T cell receptor beta chains from one sample, sequenced in a study of T-cell memory formation after mild COVID-19. TCRdb reprocessed the 5' RACE reads with MiXCR, giving one entry per CDR3 protein. This table has hundreds of thousands of distinct CDR3 sequences, about a sixth appearing once. The source material was PBMCs or a T cell subset sorted from them (not recorded which). These receptors were obtained from a man younger than 35 who had mild COVID-19 (a few samples of this study predate the infection). Cell type and time point are not known.

This clonotype appeared many times. The chain joins TRBV12-3 or TRBV12-4 to TRBJ2-7; TRBD1 agrees at 7 bases. The CDR3 runs to 14 residues. V shed 3 bases and J 5 bases; nucleotides not matched to a gene: 7. CDR3 sequence (DNA): TGTGCCAGCAGTTTGGACAGGTACGGTCACGAGCAGTACGTC. Encoded protein: CASSLDRYGHEQYV.

This clonotype showed up just a few times. The genes are TRBV12-3 or TRBV12-4 and TRBJ1-6; tentatively, D is TRBD1 (6 bases). V was cut by 1 base and J by 5 bases, with 12 bases left in between. CDR3 length equals 16 residues. The CDR3 sequence: CASSLGVGANNSPLHF. In nucleotides, the CDR3 is TGTGCCAGCAGTTTAGGCGTGGGGGCGAATAATTCACCCCTCCACTTT.

The chain carries TRBV11-2 and TRBJ2-5; a weak D match, TRBD2 (6 bases). The CDR3 is 14 residues long. Trimming cost V 5 bases and J 2 bases, with 12 bases left between them. The germline V gene has CDR1 SGHAT and CDR2 FQNNGV. In nucleotides, the CDR3 is TGTGCCAGCAGCGTAAGACTAGGTCAAGAGACCCAGTACTTC. Its protein product is CASSVRLGQETQYF.

This clonotype was detected many times. The rearrangement uses TRBV7-9 and TRBJ2-5, with D possibly being TRBD1 or TRBD2 (5 bases each). Germline CDR1 SEHNR, CDR2 FQNEAQ (reference sequence). Trimming took off 5 bases at V and 4 bases at J, with 8 bases between the two ends. The CDR3 runs to 12 residues. CDR3 loop: CASSGGVETQYF. The CDR3 nucleotides read TGTGCCAGCAGCGGGGGAGTAGAGACCCAGTACTTC.

This chain connects TRBV12-3 or TRBV12-4 to TRBJ1-4; D unclear. The CDR3 has 14 residues. Deletions cut 3 bases from V and 8 bases from J, with 13 bases between. CDR3 nucleotide sequence: TGTGCCAGCAGTTTCCGGAGTGGAGGGGAAAAACTGTTTTTT. This translates into CASSFRSGGEKLFF.